The 14 T cell receptor beta chains given below trace back to one sample, sequenced in a study of blood T cell repertoires in COVID-19. TCRdb's copy holds only in-frame clones and misses some; the assay was immunoSEQ multiplex PCR. The sample records under 250,000 clones, around four fifths being singletons. What was sequenced was peripheral blood. The receptors derive from a woman in her 70s with active or convalescent COVID-19.

The CDR3, as DNA: TGTGCCAGCACCCCAGACTCCGAGCAGTACTTC. Protein sequence: CASTPDSEQYF. The J gene is TRBJ2-7, the V gene TRBV12-3 or TRBV12-4, with unresolved D. The V end was cut by 7 bases, the J end by 6 bases, with 10 bases between. The CDR3 length is 11 residues.

V gene TRBV30 combines with J gene TRBJ2-7; D might be TRBD2 (5 bases). Trimming took off 0 bases at V and 4 bases at J, with 16 bases between the two ends. CDR1 GTSNPN and CDR2 SVGIG come from the germline V gene (reference sequence). The CDR3 has 15 residues. The CDR3 bases are TGTGCCTGGAGTGTAGGTTTCGGGGTAACTTACGAGCAGTACTTC. This sequence encodes CAWSVGFGVTYEQYF.

The genes are TRBV7-8 and TRBJ2-5; no clear D. Germline V gives CDR1 SGHVS, CDR2 FQNEAQ. The CDR3 consists of 13 residues. The germline V and J ends were trimmed by 3 bases and 9 bases, with 14 bases remaining between them. DNA for the CDR3: TGTGCCAGCAGCTTGTCATCCACCAGTGCCCAGTACTTC. This translates into CASSLSSTSAQYF.

This chain links TRBV6-5 with TRBJ1-4; 7 bases map to TRBD1. The CDR3 is 14 residues long. The ends lost 6 bases at V and 3 bases at J; junction bases unmatched: 4. In germline, CDR1 is MNHEY, CDR2 SVGAGI. The CDR3 nucleotides are TGTGCCAGCAGGGGGGACAGCCCTAATGAAAAACTGTTTTTT. The encoded protein is CASRGDSPNEKLFF.

The CDR3 loop is CASSLQTGNTEAFF. CDR3 DNA: TGTGCCAGCTCACTCCAGACTGGGAACACTGAAGCTTTCTTT. The chain links TRBV18 to TRBJ1-1; the D is unclear. With 4 bases removed from V and 1 base from J, the gap between germline ends came to 10 bases. This CDR3 is 14 amino acids long. Germline CDR1 and CDR2: KGHSH and LQKENI.

CDR3 protein: CASSLVRASGYNEQFF. DNA for the CDR3: TGTGCCAGCAGCTTAGTGAGGGCTAGCGGGTACAATGAGCAGTTCTTC. The V call is TRBV7-8, the J call TRBJ2-1; TRBD2 matches at 8 bases. CDR3 length: 16 residues. Germline lookup yields CDR1 SGHVS and CDR2 FQNEAQ. V trimming: 1 base; J trimming: 4 bases; junction bases outside the gene matches: 6.

The chain carries TRBV28 and TRBJ2-3, with TRBD1 as a possible D gene (5 bases). The ends were cut back, 2 bases at V and 4 bases at J, with 16 bases in the middle. Germline V gene lookup returns CDR1 MDHEN and CDR2 SYDVKM. The CDR3 has 16 residues. CDR3 DNA: TGTGCCAGCAGTTTAGCCAGGGCTAGTGTTGCAGATACGCAGTATTTT. It yields the protein CASSLARASVADTQYF.

This clone has a single count. The J gene is TRBJ2-3, the V gene TRBV19, with D possibly being TRBD1 (5 bases). CDR3 size: 13 residues. The germline CDR1 and CDR2 sequences are LNHDA and SQIVND (reference sequence). Trimming stripped 2 bases from V and 10 bases from J, with 13 bases between. The CDR3 DNA sequence: TGTGCCAGTAGTATATTAATGCAGGGCCCGCAGTATTTT. Translated, it gives CASSILMQGPQYF.

The chain has TRBV6-1 and TRBJ1-2, with 8 bases fitting TRBD1. Germline loops: CDR1 MNHNS, CDR2 SASEGT. The CDR3 length is 18 residues. V lost 4 bases, J lost 2 bases, and 15 bases stayed unmatched. CDR3 protein: CASSVPGGHSTLNYGYTF. The CDR3 nucleotides are TGTGCCAGCAGTGTACCAGGGGGCCACAGCACCTTGAACTATGGCTACACCTTC.

The chain carries TRBV25-1 and TRBJ2-2; D may be TRBD2 (5 bases). V dropped 3 bases and J dropped 8 bases, with 7 bases sitting between them. From germline, CDR1 is MGHDK and CDR2 SYGVNS. This CDR3 has 12 amino acids. As DNA, the CDR3 is TGTGCCAGCAGTGACCGACTAGGGGAGCTGTTTTTT. Translation gives CASSDRLGELFF.

V gene TRBV5-1 combines with J gene TRBJ1-6, with 10 bases matching TRBD1. The germline gives CDR1 SGHRS, CDR2 YFSETQ. The V gene end was trimmed by 0 bases and the J gene end by 8 bases; junction bases not matched to a gene: 5. The CDR3 length is 16 residues. CDR3 in DNA: TGCGCCAGCAGCTTGGCCGCCGGGACAGGGGATTCACCCCTCCACTTT. It encodes CASSLAAGTGDSPLHF.

The CDR3 DNA sequence: TGTGCCAGCAGCGACCGGACAGGGGATCAGCCCCAGCATTTT. Translating gives CASSDRTGDQPQHF. V usage is TRBV7-2 and J usage is TRBJ1-5; TRBD1 matches 9 bases. The V gene's germline CDR1 is SGHTA and CDR2 FQGNSA. The V segment lost 5 bases and the J segment 5 bases; nucleotides outside the gene matches: 4. CDR3 length: 14 residues. Drawing the rest from reference TRBV7-2 and TRBJ1-5, the complete variable domain is GAGVSQSPSNKVTEKGKDVELRCDPISGHTALYWYRQSLGQGLEFLIYFQGNSAPDKSGLPSDRFSAERTGGSVSTLTIQRTQQEDSAVYLCASSDRTGDQPQHFGDGTRLSIL.

There are a few counts of this clone. The V and J genes are TRBV4-3 and TRBJ2-1, with a possible D match to TRBD2 (5 bases). The V end lost 0 bases, the J end lost 8 bases, and 14 bases lay between the germline ends. The CDR3 is 15 amino acids. Germline V lookup: CDR1 LGHNA, CDR2 YSLEER. This chain's CDR3 is CASSQDPWVGDEQFF. The DNA of the CDR3 is TGCGCCAGCAGCCAAGATCCCTGGGTCGGGGATGAGCAGTTCTTC.

This chain links TRBV28 with TRBJ1-6, with D possibly TRBD1 on 6 matching bases. Germline assignment: CDR1 MDHEN and CDR2 SYDVKM. The V gene lost 7 bases and the J gene lost 0 bases, with 16 bases spanning the gap. The CDR3 has 17 residues. The CDR3 loop reads CASISSLGASYNSPLHF. The CDR3 DNA follows: TGTGCCAGCATTTCTTCATTGGGGGCCTCCTATAATTCACCCCTCCACTTT.